These 26 T cell receptor beta chains came from one sample sequenced in a study of shared clonotypes between healthy human individuals. Clones were sequenced by immunoSEQ multiplex PCR, and TCRdb holds only the in-frame ones, with some missing. The profile covers roughly 2.5 million clones, with around 90% appearing a single time and 0.13% to 0.15% taken by the ten largest. The source material was naive CD4+ T cells sorted from blood. Subset of the sample: CD45RA+ positively selected. Every receptor here comes from a man between 18 and 29 years old in good health.

The chain has TRBV4-1 and TRBJ2-3; maybe TRBD1 (6 bases). This CDR3 contains 17 residues. V lost 2 bases and J 1 base, leaving 16 bases between the germline ends. The germline gives CDR1 MGHRA, CDR2 YSYEKL. Here the CDR3 DNA reads TGCGCCAGCAGCCAAAACTCCAGGGGCATGGGCACAGATACGCAGTATTTT. Encoded protein: CASSQNSRGMGTDTQYF.

This chain connects TRBV28 to TRBJ1-5; tentatively, D is TRBD1 (6 bases). The CDR3 totals 12 residues. The germline gives CDR1 MDHEN, CDR2 SYDVKM. Trimming shortened V by 7 bases and J by 3 bases, and 7 bases separated the two germline ends. The DNA of the CDR3 is TGTGCCAGCAAGGGGGACAATCAGCCCCAGCATTTT. Translated, it gives CASKGDNQPQHF.

The rearrangement uses TRBV7-2 and TRBJ1-4; D uncertain. This CDR3 has 13 amino acids. The germline CDR1 and CDR2 sequences are SGHTA and FQGNSA. Trimming pared 5 bases from V and 7 bases from J, leaving 11 bases between. The CDR3 reads CASSLSSAEKLFF. In DNA, the CDR3 is TGTGCCAGCAGCCTGTCGTCGGCTGAAAAACTGTTTTTT.

This chain links TRBV29-1 with TRBJ2-2; D is unresolved. CDR3 length equals 12 residues. Trimming removed 5 bases at V and 3 bases at J, with 7 bases between. Germline-derived CDR1 and CDR2 are SQVTM and ANQGSEA. This CDR3 reads CSVRSDTGELFF. The CDR3, as DNA: TGCAGCGTTAGGAGTGACACCGGGGAGCTGTTTTTT.

This clone was recorded a few times. The chain carries TRBV7-2 and TRBJ2-7; 8 nucleotides agree with TRBD1. V lost 4 bases and J lost 4; bases outside the gene matches: 9. This CDR3 spans 15 amino acids. The germline V gene encodes CDR1 SGHTA and CDR2 FQGNSA. CDR3 amino acids: CASSSVTGADYEQYF. In DNA, the CDR3 is TGTGCCAGCAGCTCCGTGACAGGGGCTGATTACGAGCAGTACTTC.

This clone was counted once. The chain is built from TRBV7-2 and TRBJ1-4; 10 nucleotides match TRBD1. Germline CDR1 is SGHTA and CDR2 is FQGNSA. CDR3 size: 16 residues. V was pared by 5 bases and J by 8 bases, with 11 bases of the junction left unmatched. The CDR3 protein is CASSQTAGQGGEKLFF. In nucleotides, the CDR3 is TGTGCCAGCAGCCAGACCGCAGGACAGGGGGGGGAAAAACTGTTTTTT.

This rearrangement joins TRBV6-1 to TRBJ2-5; no clear D gene. Germline V gene data show CDR1 as MNHNS and CDR2 as SASEGT. This CDR3 is 11 amino acids long. Trimming cost V 2 bases and J 5 bases, with 3 bases left between them. CDR3 sequence reads: CASSEMETQYF. The CDR3 DNA is TGTGCCAGCAGTGAAATGGAGACCCAGTACTTC.

Notes on this clone: Its ends do not fully match the called genes, so a read error is possible. The chain joins TRBV30 to TRBJ2-7; D not resolved. Germline assignment: CDR1 GTSNPN and CDR2 SVGIG (reference sequence). This CDR3 has 13 amino acids. For the CDR3, the DNA is TGTGCCTGGAGTCTGGGATCCCCTTACGAGCAGCACTTC. Translating gives CAWSLGSPYEQHF.

Notes on this clone: This sample also contains other DNA sequences that code for the same CDR3. The chain uses TRBV28 and TRBJ2-7, with 7 bases lining up with TRBD1. CDR1 MDHEN and CDR2 SYDVKM come from the germline V gene. J lost 2 bases, V lost 3 bases, and 4 bases had no gene match. The CDR3 contains 14 residues. The CDR3 region is CASSLGTATYEQYF. The CDR3 bases are TGTGCCAGCAGTTTGGGGACAGCAACCTACGAGCAGTACTTC.

The V and J genes are TRBV5-1 and TRBJ2-3; perhaps D is TRBD1 or TRBD2 (5 bases each). This CDR3 spans 16 amino acids. Germline CDR1 is SGHRS and CDR2 is YFSETQ. Between the trimmed V and J ends, which lost 0 bases and 2 bases, there was a span of 13 bases. The CDR3 DNA reads TGCGCCAGCAGCTTGGACGTTGGTGGGACCACAGATACGCAGTATTTT. It encodes CASSLDVGGTTDTQYF.

This clone was recorded only once. The gene calls are TRBV7-9 and TRBJ2-7, with 9 bases fitting TRBD1. The CDR3 length is 15 residues. Per the germline V gene, CDR1 is SEHNR and CDR2 is FQNEAQ (reference sequence). J gave up 2 bases and V 4 bases, and 6 bases lay outside the gene matches. CDR3 nucleotides: TGTGCCAGCAGCTCGTCGGACAGGGGTACCTACGAGCAGTACTTC. Its translation: CASSSSDRGTYEQYF.

In regard to this clone: This sample includes further DNA sequences coding for the same CDR3. This chain connects TRBV18 to TRBJ2-2, with TRBD1 matching 7 bases. Germline V CDR1 and CDR2: KGHSH, LQKENI. After removal of 6 bases from V and 3 bases from J, the junction contained 7 bases not matched to a gene. This CDR3 has 15 amino acids. The CDR3 coding sequence is TGTGCCAGCTCCCCTAGACAGGGCGACACCGGGGAGCTGTTTTTT. Protein product: CASSPRQGDTGELFF.

This clone was seen just once. The V and J genes are TRBV5-4 and TRBJ1-1; D gene unclear. Trimming pared 0 bases from V and 1 base from J, leaving 7 bases between. The length of the CDR3 is 14 residues. Germline V gene lookup returns CDR1 SGHNT and CDR2 YYREEE (reference sequence). DNA of the CDR3: TGTGCCAGCAGCTTGGAGCCCGGGAACACTGAAGCTTTCTTT. Amino acid sequence: CASSLEPGNTEAFF.

The rearrangement joins TRBV5-1 to TRBJ1-6; TRBD1 aligns across 7 bases. V dropped 4 bases and J dropped 3; count of bases not matched to a gene: 7. This CDR3 is 16 amino acids long. Germline V gene sequence: CDR1 SGHRS, CDR2 YFSETQ. The CDR3 here is CASSPGTAIYNSPLHF. In DNA form, the CDR3 reads TGCGCCAGCAGCCCCGGGACAGCAATCTATAATTCACCCCTCCACTTT.

The rearrangement joins TRBV30 to TRBJ1-1; D possibly corresponds to TRBD1 (5 bases). Germline values: CDR1 GTSNPN, CDR2 SVGIG (reference sequence). The CDR3 consists of 15 residues. The V end lost 3 bases, the J end lost 1 base, and 15 bases lay between the germline ends. The CDR3: CAWREPGLKNTEAFF. As DNA, the CDR3 is TGTGCCTGGAGGGAGCCGGGACTAAAGAACACTGAAGCTTTCTTT.

This sequence joins TRBV6-1 and TRBJ2-7, with 9 bases lining up with TRBD1. Germline CDR1 and CDR2: MNHNS and SASEGT. V lost 4 bases and J lost 3; bases outside the gene matches: 10. The CDR3 is 16 amino acids. The CDR3 loop is CASSGPPGTGNYEQYF. CDR3 sequence (DNA): TGTGCCAGCAGTGGACCCCCCGGGACAGGGAACTACGAGCAGTACTTC.

The chain links TRBV10-3 to TRBJ2-7, with a weak D call TRBD2 (6 bases). This CDR3 has 16 residues. CDR1 ENHRY and CDR2 SYGVKD come from the germline V gene. The V end lost 0 bases, the J end lost 0 bases, and 12 bases lay between the germline ends. As DNA, the CDR3 is TGTGCCATCAGTGAGTCGGCGGGGACGTCCTCCTACGAGCAGTACTTC. This encodes CAISESAGTSSYEQYF.

This chain connects TRBV11-2 to TRBJ2-5, with a tentative D call TRBD2 (5 bases). Germline loops: CDR1 SGHAT, CDR2 FQNNGV. V shed 5 bases and J shed 2 bases, with 15 bases lying between them. The CDR3 has 15 amino acids. This CDR3 is CASSTEGRPQETQYF. CDR3 nucleotides: TGTGCCAGCAGCACCGAGGGTCGGCCTCAAGAGACCCAGTACTTC.

The chain combines TRBV5-1 with TRBJ1-2; 7 positions match TRBD1. The CDR3 has 15 residues. The V gene end was trimmed by 0 bases and the J gene end by 1 base; junction bases not matched to a gene: 3. In germline, CDR1 is SGHRS, CDR2 YFSETQ. Here the CDR3 reads CASSLGQGSNYGYTF. The DNA for the CDR3 is TGCGCCAGCAGCTTGGGACAGGGAAGTAACTATGGCTACACCTTC.

The count of this clone is one. Other nucleotide sequences in the sample specify the same CDR3. The rearrangement uses TRBV5-1 and TRBJ2-3; TRBD1 or TRBD2 may be the D gene (5 bases each). This CDR3 spans 15 amino acids. With 0 bases removed from V and 0 bases from J, the gap between germline ends came to 8 bases. Germline V CDR1 and CDR2: SGHRS, YFSETQ. As DNA, the CDR3 is TGCGCCAGCAGCTTGGGGGACGCGAGCACAGATACGCAGTATTTT. It yields the protein CASSLGDASTDTQYF.

This clone has only one observation. The rearrangement links TRBV28 to TRBJ2-2; D is undetermined. Trimming removed 2 bases at V and 7 bases at J, with 5 bases between. The CDR3 length is 12 residues. The V gene's germline CDR1 is MDHEN and CDR2 SYDVKM. CDR3 loop: CASSLPIGELFF. CDR3 sequence (DNA): TGTGCCAGCAGTTTACCGATCGGGGAGCTGTTTTTT.

J is TRBJ2-7 and V is TRBV6-1; no clear D gene. Germline lookup yields CDR1 MNHNS and CDR2 SASEGT. V was cut by 7 bases and J by 4 bases, with 17 bases left in between. The CDR3 sequence is 14 residues long. The CDR3 region has the DNA TGTGCCAGCAAAGGTCGGGCGGTTAATTACGAGCAGTACTTC. This translates into CASKGRAVNYEQYF.

The chain employs TRBV10-3 and TRBJ2-5; no clear D gene. Germline lookup yields CDR1 ENHRY and CDR2 SYGVKD. The CDR3 runs 14 residues. V lost 3 bases, J lost 1 base, and 9 bases lay in between. This CDR3 reads CAISDLTLQETQYF. CDR3 sequence (DNA): TGTGCCATCAGTGATTTAACTCTCCAAGAGACCCAGTACTTC.

This clone occurred a few times. The sample carries other DNA sequences with the same CDR3. The V gene is TRBV4-3, the J gene TRBJ1-2; D unclear. Trimming cost V 0 bases and J 6 bases, with 5 bases left between them. The CDR3 loop spans 12 amino acids. The germline V gene has CDR1 LGHNA and CDR2 YSLEER. The CDR3 DNA reads as TGCGCCAGCAGCCAAGATAGGAATGGCTACACCTTC. Translated: CASSQDRNGYTF.

V usage is TRBV7-2 and J usage is TRBJ2-1; 12 bases fit TRBD2. The CDR3 contains 13 residues. Germline V gives CDR1 SGHTA, CDR2 FQGNSA. V dropped 1 base and J dropped 15; count of bases not matched to a gene: 4. The CDR3 is CASSLEEGLAGFF. The CDR3 DNA is TGTGCCAGCAGCTTAGAGGAGGGACTAGCGGGGTTCTTC.

CDR3 protein: CAISESGTDNSPLHF. In DNA, the CDR3 is TGTGCCATCAGTGAATCCGGGACAGATAATTCACCCCTCCACTTT. This chain links TRBV10-3 with TRBJ1-6, with 7 nucleotides matching TRBD1. The CDR3 covers 15 residues. V shed 3 bases, J shed 5 bases, and the junction held 4 bases outside the gene matches. Germline values: CDR1 ENHRY, CDR2 SYGVKD.